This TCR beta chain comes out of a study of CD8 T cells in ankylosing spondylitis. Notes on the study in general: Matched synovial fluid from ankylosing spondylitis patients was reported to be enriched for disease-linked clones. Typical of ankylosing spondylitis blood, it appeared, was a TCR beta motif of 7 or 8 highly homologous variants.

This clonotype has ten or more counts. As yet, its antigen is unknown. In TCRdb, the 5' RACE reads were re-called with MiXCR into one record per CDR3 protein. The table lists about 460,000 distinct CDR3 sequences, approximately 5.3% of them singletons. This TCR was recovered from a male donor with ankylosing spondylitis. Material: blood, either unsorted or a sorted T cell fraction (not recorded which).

The CDR3 DNA sequence: TGCGCCAGCAGCTTGGACCCCGGACTAGCTATGGAGCAGTACTTC. Translated, it gives CASSLDPGLAMEQYF. The gene calls are TRBV5-1 and TRBJ2-7; TRBD2 aligns across 8 bases. Trimming removed 0 bases from V and 7 bases from J; junction bases left unmatched: 9. This CDR3 has 15 residues. Looked up from germline, CDR1 is SGHRS and CDR2 is YFSETQ.